This T cell receptor (beta chain) was found in a study of regulatory T cells in long-lasting Graves disease. The CDR3 extends over 14 amino acids. Trimming shortened V by 7 bases and J by 8 bases, and 22 bases separated the two germline ends. Per germline, CDR1 GTSNPN and CDR2 SVGIG (reference sequence). Time point meaning: newly diagnosed GD, antithyroid drugs for less than 3 months. Isolated PBMC RNA provided the starting material for the TCR library. American Thyroid Association guidelines defined Graves' disease diagnosis. Through Arm-PCR of CDR3 regions and iRepertoire HTBI primers, TCR beta libraries were built. TCRdb re-derived calls from the multiplex PCR reads in MiXCR, one entry per CDR3 protein. The sample has about 320,000 distinct CDR3 sequences, about 18% seen once.

The rearrangement joins TRBV30 to TRBJ2-3, with unresolved D. This TCR derives from a female donor with Graves disease. The sample consisted of peripheral blood mononuclear cells (PBMCs), taken at new diagnosis, from a patient treated with antithyroid drugs. CDR3 sequence: CAFTPGRVFGTQYF. CDR3 coding DNA: TGTGCCTTTACCCCAGGCCGGGTTTTCGGTACGCAGTATTTT.